This T cell receptor beta chain was identified during a study of OX40 agonist ivuxolimab in advanced cancers. Study-wide context: Patients achieving partial responses numbered three: one hepatocellular carcinoma case and two cutaneous melanoma cases. Notes on the study in general: Clonal expansion was among the lowest in partial responders at 0.1-3.0 mg/kg, especially CD8+.

Germline loops: CDR1 SGHKS, CDR2 YYEKEE (reference sequence). Trimming took 3 bases from V and 4 from J, leaving 7 bases between them. CDR3 length equals 13 residues. Assay used: immunoSEQ multiplex PCR; TCRdb lists only in-frame clones, some missing. This sample has around 79,000 clones; around nine tenths occur once, and the top ten carry 2.3%. This clone was found a few times. What it recognizes is unknown. This sample also contains other DNA sequences that code for the same CDR3. The receptor was derived from an adult with an advanced solid tumor such as melanoma, head and neck, liver or kidney cancer. The specimen was CD4+ or CD8+ T cells sorted from blood, collected in a trial of the OX40 agonist ivuxolimab. The chain has TRBV5-5 and TRBJ2-2; D gene unclear. The CDR3 is CASSSDPTGELFF. As DNA, the CDR3 is TGTGCCAGCAGCTCCGACCCCACCGGGGAGCTGTTTTTT. Full variable domain (missing parts from reference TRBV5-5 and TRBJ2-2): DAGVTQSPTHLIKTRGQQVTLRCSPISGHKSVSWYQQVLGQGPQFIFQYYEKEERGRGNFPDRFSARQFPNYSSELNVNALLLGDSALYLCASSSDPTGELFFGEGSRLTVL.